The rows below give T cell receptor beta chains drawn from one sample of a study of T cells in Graves' hyperthyroidism and ophthalmopathy. TCRdb reanalysed the multiplex PCR reads using MiXCR and keeps one entry per CDR3 protein. The data show some 700,000 distinct CDR3 sequences, roughly 17% seen once. Sequenced material: blood. These receptors came from a man in his fifties or sixties with Graves' hyperthyroidism. CDR3s include the opening cysteine and the closing phenylalanine or tryptophan. The D gene is left open where the match is weak. Expanded clones get a size class; other rows say once, few or many, or leave the size out.

D gene	J gene	V gene	clone size	CDR3 DNA	CDR3 protein
TRBD2	TRBJ2-7	TRBV6-1	NA	TGTGCCAGCAGTGAATCTCTGCGGGGGACCTACGAGCAGTACTTC	CASSESLRGTYEQYF
NA	TRBJ1-1	TRBV19	NA	TGTGCCAGTATCTCGTCAGGTGGCACTGAAGCTTTCTTT	CASISSGGTEAFF
TRBD2	TRBJ2-7	TRBV9	many	TGTGCCAGCAGCGTAGCGGGAGGGAACTACGAGCAGTACTTC	CASSVAGGNYEQYF
NA	TRBJ1-5	TRBV6-1	NA	TGTGCCAGCAGATGGACAGACAATCAGCCCCAGCATTTT	CASRWTDNQPQHF
NA	TRBJ1-1	TRBV28	many	TGTGCCAGCACCGAGGACACGAACACTGAAGCTTTCTTT	CASTEDTNTEAFF
NA	TRBJ2-3	TRBV27	few	TGTGCCAGCAGTTTTTTCGATACGCAGTATTTT	CASSFFDTQYF
TRBD2	TRBJ2-1	TRBV14	many	TGTGCCAGCAGCCCTAGGATTGGGACTAGCAATGAGCAGTTCTTC	CASSPRIGTSNEQFF
TRBD1	TRBJ1-2	TRBV7-2	many	TGTGCCAGCAGCCAATATTCCAGGACAGGGGACTATGGCTACACCTTC	CASSQYSRTGDYGYTF
NA	TRBJ1-3	TRBV29-1	NA	TGCAGCGTTGAGGGGGAAGCCTCTGGAAACACCATATATTTT	CSVEGEASGNTIYF
NA	TRBJ2-7	TRBV7-2	NA	TGTGCCAGCAGCTTAGCGGGCGGGATAGAAATCTACGAGCAGTACTTC	CASSLAGGIEIYEQYF
NA	TRBJ1-1	TRBV2	few	TGTGCCAGCAGTCGAGACAGGCTTTACATTGAAGCTTTCTTT	CASSRDRLYIEAFF
NA	TRBJ2-5	TRBV7-9	NA	TGTGCCAGCAGCACTGGGCCAGAGGAGGCCCAGTACTTC	CASSTGPEEAQYF
TRBD2	TRBJ2-1	TRBV11-2	many	TGTGCCAGCAGCTCTTTGCGGGAGGGCCGCAATGAGCAGTTCTTC	CASSSLREGRNEQFF
NA	TRBJ1-1	TRBV10-3	NA	TGTGCCATCAGTGACGGCAGGATGAACACTGAAGCTTTCTTT	CAISDGRMNTEAFF
TRBD1	TRBJ2-3	TRBV19	NA	TGTGCCAGTAGTATAGACCGCCGGACAGGGCCGACAGATACGCAGTATTTT	CASSIDRRTGPTDTQYF
NA	TRBJ2-2	TRBV6-1	few	TGTGCCAGCATTAAGGGAACAGGGAGCGGGGAGCTGTTTTTT	CASIKGTGSGELFF
NA	TRBJ2-2	TRBV11-2	many	TGTGCCAGCAGCTTAGATTTCGGTTCCGGGGAGCTGTTTTTT	CASSLDFGSGELFF
NA	TRBJ2-7	TRBV4-1	NA	TGCGCCAGCAGCCAAGTTAGGCAGGGCACCAACTACGAGCAGTACTTC	CASSQVRQGTNYEQYF
NA	TRBJ2-3	TRBV20-1	NA	TGCAGTGCTAGAGGAGGAGGCTATGGGACAGATACGCAGTATTTT	CSARGGGYGTDTQYF
TRBD1	TRBJ1-1	TRBV29-1	NA	TGCAGCTTAAAGGACAGGGGCGAATTCGCTGAAGCTTTCTTT	CSLKDRGEFAEAFF
NA	TRBJ2-4	TRBV18	NA	TGTGCCAGCTCACCACCGGGCGGGACGGTCAAAAACATTCAGTACTTC	CASSPPGGTVKNIQYF
NA	TRBJ2-7	TRBV29-1	few	TGCAGCGTTGTCAGGGGACTCTCCCCCTACGAGCAGTACTTC	CSVVRGLSPYEQYF
TRBD1	TRBJ2-7	TRBV28	many	TGTGCCAGCAGCTCAGGACAGGACTACGAGCAGTACTTC	CASSSGQDYEQYF
TRBD1	TRBJ1-1	TRBV7-9	NA	TGTGCCAGCAGCGTAAACCGGGACAGGGCGAACACTGAAGCTTTCTTT	CASSVNRDRANTEAFF
TRBD1	TRBJ2-2	TRBV20-1	NA	TGCAGTGCTAGCCATGGGACAGGGCACACCGGGGAGCTGTTTTTT	CSASHGTGHTGELFF
TRBD1	TRBJ1-5	TRBV11-2	many	TGTGCCAGCAGTACTTCAAGACAGGGTAAAAGCAATCAGCCCCAGCATTTT	CASSTSRQGKSNQPQHF
TRBD2	TRBJ2-7	TRBV12-3/TRBV12-4	many	TGTGCCAGCAGCCTCACGGGGAGGGCTCTCTACGAGCAGTACTTC	CASSLTGRALYEQYF
TRBD1	TRBJ1-2	TRBV29-1	NA	TGCAGCGCCGGGGACAGGGGCGGCTATGGCTACACCTTC	CSAGDRGGYGYTF